Given below is one T cell receptor beta chain in context. Original processing notes: Estimation of nucleated cell counts was performed using reference gene primer amplification. Repertoires were generated with immunoSEQ multiplex PCR, while TCRdb's copy carries only in-frame clones and drops some. V, J and clone size reflect that table, while D and trimming were determined from the DNA. The sample contains 100,000 to 110,000 clones, approximately 93% of which appear only once. These data belong to a study of blood T cell repertoires in COVID-19. Overall study: The United States, Italy and Spain supplied acute and convalescent COVID-19 samples.

The junction had 1 base not matched to a gene; V was cut back by 6 bases and J by 3 bases. CDR1 and CDR2 from the germline V gene are SNHLY and FYNNEI. CDR3 length: 13 amino acids. V usage is TRBV2 and J usage is TRBJ2-7; TRBD2 aligns across 11 bases. This TCR was recovered from a man over 45 with active COVID-19. Sequencing was carried out using peripheral blood. Written as DNA, the CDR3 is TGTGCCAGCAGCCTAGCGGGAGGCTACGAGCAGTACGTC. Translation: CASSLAGGYEQYV.